The 25 T cell receptor beta chains presented below share a single source sample, sequenced in a study of cytomegalovirus exposure and HLA in healthy donors. PCR was performed using 60 Vbeta and 13 Jbeta primers. Generated by immunoSEQ multiplex PCR, the TCRdb table keeps only in-frame clones and is missing some. Of 250,000 to 350,000 clones in the sample, 80% to 90% are singletons; the top ten hold almost 4%. Sequencing was done on a sample of PBMCs. Receptors were obtained from a man between 35 and 55 years old in good health and CMV-seropositive.

The V gene is TRBV11-2, the J gene TRBJ2-1; possibly TRBD2 for D (6 bases). CDR3 size: 17 residues. V lost 5 bases and J lost 0, with 17 bases in between. The germline V gene encodes CDR1 SGHAT and CDR2 FQNNGV. CDR3 DNA: TGTGCCAGCAGCCCCTCGGGACTGTTCAGCTCCTACAATGAGCAGTTCTTC. Translation gives CASSPSGLFSSYNEQFF.

This clone was detected only a few times. The sample has other DNA sequences that encode this CDR3 too. The chain couples TRBV19 to TRBJ1-1, with D possibly TRBD1 on 5 matching bases. Germline assignment: CDR1 LNHDA and CDR2 SQIVND (reference sequence). The CDR3 spans 13 residues. Trimming stripped 4 bases from V and 5 bases from J, with 11 bases between. DNA of the CDR3: TGTGCCAGTAGTACCCAGGGTGGGACTGAAGCTTTCTTT. This encodes CASSTQGGTEAFF. Combining the CDR3 with reference TRBV19 and TRBJ1-1 gives the whole variable domain DGGITQSPKYLFRKEGQNVTLSCEQNLNHDAMYWYRQDPGQGLRLIYYSQIVNDFQKGDIAEGYSVSREKKESFPLTVTSAQKNPTAFYLCASSTQGGTEAFFGQGTRLTVV.

This clone showed up many times. V usage is TRBV5-1 and J usage is TRBJ2-1; TRBD2 matches 9 bases. This CDR3 region has 15 residues. Per germline, CDR1 SGHRS and CDR2 YFSETQ. V gave up 4 bases and J gave up 5 bases; unmatched junction bases: 7. The CDR3 spells CASSLSGRENNEQFF. The DNA for the CDR3 is TGCGCCAGCAGCCTTAGCGGGAGAGAGAACAATGAGCAGTTCTTC.

V and J are TRBV28 and TRBJ1-2; 8 nucleotides line up with TRBD1. J was trimmed by 4 bases and V by 2 bases; bases with no gene match: 6. Germline loops: CDR1 MDHEN, CDR2 SYDVKM. This CDR3 has 15 residues. The CDR3 is CASSLAPGQAYGYTF. The CDR3 DNA is TGTGCCAGCAGTTTAGCCCCGGGACAGGCCTATGGCTACACCTTC.

The rearrangement links TRBV19 to TRBJ1-4, with 8 bases that match TRBD1. CDR1 is LNHDA, CDR2 SQIVND, per germline (reference sequence). V lost 7 bases and J lost 8; bases outside the gene matches: 9. This CDR3 comprises 14 residues. This chain's CDR3 is CASNYKDRDEKLFF. The DNA of the CDR3 is TGTGCCAGTAATTACAAGGACAGGGACGAAAAACTGTTTTTT.

The chain combines TRBV23-1 with TRBJ2-5; 9 bases line up with TRBD2. TRBV23-1 is filed as an ORF, its function uncertain. The CDR3 has 19 residues. The junction had 11 bases not matched to a gene; V was cut back by 0 bases and J by 0 bases. The CDR3 region has the DNA TGCGCCAGCAGTCAATCGCGGAGGGGGCCTAGCGGGGACCAAGAGACCCAGTACTTC. This codes for CASSQSRRGPSGDQETQYF.

The V gene is TRBV10-1, the J gene TRBJ2-7, with 8 bases identical to TRBD1. Germline assignment: CDR1 WNHNN and CDR2 SYGVQD (reference sequence). The J segment lost 3 bases and the V segment lost 9 bases, leaving 4 bases of the junction unmatched. This CDR3 has 12 amino acids. CDR3: CARTDRDYEQYF. Written as DNA, the CDR3 is TGCGCCAGGACGGACAGGGACTACGAGCAGTACTTC.

This clone was counted a single time. The chain couples TRBV5-1 to TRBJ1-4; 7 positions match TRBD1. This CDR3 is 14 amino acids long. Trimming at V came to 5 bases and at J to 2 bases, leaving 3 bases not matched to a gene. The germline V gene encodes CDR1 SGHRS and CDR2 YFSETQ. The CDR3 sequence: CASSKGATNEKLFF. The CDR3 DNA reads as TGCGCCAGCAGTAAGGGGGCCACTAATGAAAAACTGTTTTTT. Looking up the rest from reference TRBV5-1 and TRBJ1-4 gives the full variable domain: KAGVTQTPRYLIKTRGQQVTLSCSPISGHRSVSWYQQTPGQGLQFLFEYFSETQRNKGNFPGRFSGRQFSNSRSEMNVSTLELGDSALYLCASSKGATNEKLFFGSGTQLSVL.

This clone was detected a few times. The chain recombines TRBV4-3 with TRBJ1-5, with unresolved D. The CDR3 sequence is 13 residues long. Germline lookup yields CDR1 LGHNA and CDR2 YSLEER. Trimming removed 4 bases at V and 5 bases at J, with 9 bases between. The CDR3 loop reads CASSLGRHQPQHF. The CDR3 nucleotides read TGCGCCAGCAGCCTTGGGAGACATCAGCCCCAGCATTTT.

The J gene is TRBJ2-7, the V gene TRBV10-1, with 7 bases aligning to TRBD2. V lost 8 bases and J lost 0; bases outside the gene matches: 4. The CDR3 is 13 residues long. The germline gives CDR1 WNHNN, CDR2 SYGVQD (reference sequence). Here the CDR3 DNA reads TGCGCCAGCCTCCGGGACTACTCCTACGAGCAGTACTTC. This encodes CASLRDYSYEQYF.

V gene TRBV5-6 combines with J gene TRBJ2-7; 11 nucleotides line up with TRBD1. Losses at the gene ends were 5 bases for V and 5 bases for J; bases not matched to a gene: 6. Germline V CDR1 and CDR2: SGHDT, YYEEEE. The length of the CDR3 is 14 residues. This CDR3 reads CASSQGQGVDEQYF. Written as DNA, the CDR3 is TGTGCCAGCAGTCAGGGACAGGGGGTGGACGAGCAGTACTTC.

This clone was seen a few times. The rearrangement links TRBV13 to TRBJ2-1; 13 bases align to TRBD2. Germline CDR1 is PRHDT and CDR2 is FYEKMQ (reference sequence). The CDR3 is 20 amino acids. Germline trimming cut 4 bases from V and 0 bases from J; bases unmatched to any gene: 12. The CDR3 DNA sequence: TGTGCCAGCAGCTCTACCGGGACTAGCGGGGAGGGGCCCTCCTACAATGAGCAGTTCTTC. Translation gives CASSSTGTSGEGPSYNEQFF.

The rearrangement joins TRBV2 to TRBJ2-7; 7 bases align to TRBD1. V gave up 9 bases and J gave up 3 bases; unmatched junction bases: 5. Germline CDR1 reads SNHLY; CDR2 reads FYNNEI. The CDR3 is made up of 12 amino acids. The DNA for the CDR3 is TGTGCCAGTTTCCGGGACAGCTACGAGCAGTACTTC. Protein: CASFRDSYEQYF.

This sequence joins TRBV7-2 and TRBJ1-4; a possible D gene is TRBD1 (5 bases). This CDR3 has 17 amino acids. The germline V gene encodes CDR1 SGHTA and CDR2 FQGNSA. V lost 0 bases to trimming and J lost 8 bases, with 19 bases between them. The CDR3 DNA sequence: TGTGCCAGCAGCTTAGCGTATTTTGGCAGGGCTGGCGAAAAACTGTTTTTT. Translating gives CASSLAYFGRAGEKLFF.

The CDR3 sequence: CASSPPTSGIQETQYF. DNA of the CDR3: TGTGCCAGCTCACCACCAACTAGCGGAATTCAAGAGACCCAGTACTTC. This chain uses TRBV18 with TRBJ2-5, with 8 bases matching TRBD2. Losses at the gene ends were 0 bases for V and 2 bases for J; bases not matched to a gene: 5. The CDR3 is 16 residues long. The germline gives CDR1 KGHSH, CDR2 LQKENI. Complete variable domain (other parts from reference TRBV18 and TRBJ2-5): NAGVMQNPRHLVRRRGQEARLRCSPMKGHSHVYWYRQLPEEGLKFMVYLQKENIIDESGMPKERFSAEFPKEGPSILRIQQVVRGDSAAYFCASSPPTSGIQETQYFGPGTRLLVL.

V is TRBV2 and J is TRBJ2-1; TRBD2 matches at 13 bases. V gave up 7 bases and J gave up 0 bases; unmatched junction bases: 12. The CDR3 has 19 residues. Germline loops: CDR1 SNHLY, CDR2 FYNNEI. The CDR3 spells CASIDIGTSGIGSYNEQFF. CDR3 DNA: TGTGCCAGCATAGACATTGGGACTAGCGGGATTGGCTCCTACAATGAGCAGTTCTTC.

The CDR3 DNA reads as TGTGCCAGCAGCCCCACTGGGGCAGATCACACCGGGGAGCTGTTTTTT. Protein sequence: CASSPTGADHTGELFF. V and J are TRBV7-9 and TRBJ2-2; a possible D gene is TRBD1 (5 bases). The CDR3 consists of 16 residues. Germline values: CDR1 SEHNR, CDR2 FQNEAQ (reference sequence). Trimming removed 5 bases from V and 3 bases from J, with 16 bases in between.

V and J are TRBV5-5 and TRBJ2-7; D is unclear. The V gene's germline CDR1 is SGHKS and CDR2 YYEKEE (reference sequence). The CDR3 consists of 11 residues. Trimming took off 4 bases at V and 4 bases at J, with 6 bases between the two ends. The CDR3 DNA is TGTGCCAGCAGCCCGAGTTACGAGCAGTACTTC. This encodes CASSPSYEQYF. Filled out from reference TRBV5-5 and TRBJ2-7, the complete variable domain reads DAGVTQSPTHLIKTRGQQVTLRCSPISGHKSVSWYQQVLGQGPQFIFQYYEKEERGRGNFPDRFSARQFPNYSSELNVNALLLGDSALYLCASSPSYEQYFGPGTRLTVT.

V gene TRBV19 combines with J gene TRBJ1-5, with 8 bases lining up with TRBD1. Germline loops: CDR1 LNHDA, CDR2 SQIVND (reference sequence). CDR3 length: 17 amino acids. J was trimmed by 0 bases and V by 6 bases; bases with no gene match: 10. DNA of the CDR3: TGTGCCAGTAGCCTTGCCGGGACAGGCTATAGCAATCAGCCCCAGCATTTT. Translating it yields CASSLAGTGYSNQPQHF.

The chain has TRBV10-3 and TRBJ2-7; 10 bases agree with TRBD2. Unmatched junction bases numbered 8, after V lost 2 bases and J lost 4 bases. This CDR3 spans 16 amino acids. CDR1 and CDR2 from the germline V gene are ENHRY and SYGVKD. The CDR3, as DNA: TGTGCCATCAGTGAGCCCCCTAGCGGGAGTAAGTACGAGCAGTACTTC. The encoded protein is CAISEPPSGSKYEQYF.

CDR3 protein: CASSQGGVTNEKLFF. The CDR3 DNA reads TGTGCCAGCAGCCAAGGCGGGGTGACTAATGAAAAACTGTTTTTT. The chain is built from TRBV14 and TRBJ1-4; D not resolved. The germline V gene encodes CDR1 SGHDN and CDR2 FVKESK. V shed 1 base and J shed 2 bases, with 8 bases lying between them. This CDR3 has 15 residues. The variable domain in full, with the rest retrieved from reference TRBV14 and TRBJ1-4, is EAGVTQFPSHSVIEKGQTVTLRCDPISGHDNLYWYRRVMGKEIKFLLHFVKESKQDESGMPNNRFLAERTGGTYSTLKVQPAELEDSGVYFCASSQGGVTNEKLFFGSGTQLSVL.

This clone occurred a few times. This chain links TRBV4-3 with TRBJ1-4; 7 positions match TRBD1. Germline V lookup: CDR1 LGHNA, CDR2 YSLEER. Unmatched junction bases numbered 3, after V lost 0 bases and J lost 5 bases. The CDR3 covers 15 residues. The CDR3 nucleotides read TGCGCCAGCAGCCAAGAATCCAGGGGGAATGAAAAACTGTTTTTT. Protein: CASSQESRGNEKLFF.

V and J are TRBV10-3 and TRBJ2-5; 11 bases line up with TRBD1. CDR1 and CDR2 from the germline V gene are ENHRY and SYGVKD. V dropped 2 bases and J dropped 9; count of bases not matched to a gene: 5. This CDR3 has 14 amino acids. The CDR3 here is CAISEAGTGGPQYF. The CDR3 DNA sequence: TGTGCCATCAGTGAGGCCGGGACAGGGGGGCCCCAGTACTTC.

This clone showed up just once. The J gene is TRBJ2-7, the V gene TRBV6-5; a weak D match, TRBD1 (5 bases). The CDR3 is made up of 12 amino acids. The germline V gene encodes CDR1 MNHEY and CDR2 SVGAGI. V shed 2 bases and J shed 10 bases, with 12 bases lying between them. For the CDR3, the DNA is TGTGCCAGCAGTTACAAAGGGGCCAGACAGTACTTC. The encoded protein is CASSYKGARQYF.

The chain employs TRBV18 and TRBJ2-3; possible D gene TRBD2, 7 bases. Germline CDR1 is KGHSH and CDR2 is LQKENI. This CDR3 is 19 amino acids long. V was cut by 2 bases and J by 6 bases, with 27 bases left in between. The CDR3 region is CASSPLRGTTKTSGDTQYF. CDR3 sequence (DNA): TGTGCCAGCTCACCATTAAGGGGGACTACCAAAACCTCCGGGGATACGCAGTATTTT. Complete variable domain (other parts from reference TRBV18 and TRBJ2-3): NAGVMQNPRHLVRRRGQEARLRCSPMKGHSHVYWYRQLPEEGLKFMVYLQKENIIDESGMPKERFSAEFPKEGPSILRIQQVVRGDSAAYFCASSPLRGTTKTSGDTQYFGPGTRLTVL.